The 7 T cell receptor beta chains presented below share a single source sample, sequenced in a study of metastatic and nonmetastatic thyroid tumors. TCRdb reanalyzed the PCR reads via MiXCR. In the table there are about 19,000 clones, roughly 25% of which are singletons. No treatment of any kind had been given to any patient before thyroid surgery. The sequencing input was blood. The origin of the receptors is a male donor with papillary thyroid cancer or a benign thyroid nodule (not recorded which). Some clones in this sample may be carry-over from other donors' samples.

The rearrangement uses TRBV6-5 and TRBJ2-1; 7 nucleotides agree with TRBD1. The trim removed 0 bases at V and 6 bases at J, leaving 8 bases unmatched. The CDR3 runs to 16 residues. CDR1 is MNHEY, CDR2 SVGAGI, per germline. This CDR3 is CASSYSGTGAGNEQFF. CDR3 sequence (DNA): TGTGCCAGCAGTTACTCGGGCACAGGGGCCGGCAATGAGCAGTTCTTC.

The CDR3 loop reads CSARDRDRGGYGYTF. DNA of the CDR3: TGCAGTGCTAGAGATAGGGACAGGGGGGGCTATGGCTACACCTTC. V usage is TRBV20-1 and J usage is TRBJ1-2, with 11 bases identical to TRBD1. The CDR3 runs to 15 residues. Germline assignment: CDR1 DFQATT and CDR2 SNEGSKA (reference sequence). V was clipped by 0 bases and J by 4 bases; unmatched bases: 4.

This clone has a handful of counts. V is TRBV20-1 and J is TRBJ2-2; D uncertain. Germline loops: CDR1 DFQATT, CDR2 SNEGSKA (reference sequence). This CDR3 comprises 15 residues. V lost 4 bases and J 3 bases, leaving 15 bases between the germline ends. The CDR3 bases are TGCAGTGCTAAGGGTGTAAGAGGTTACACCGGGGAGCTGTTTTTT. Translating it yields CSAKGVRGYTGELFF.

This clone is classed as large. The chain's CDR3 is CASSLASGGLAGGTGELFF. CDR3 sequence (DNA): TGTGCCAGCAGCTTAGCCAGCGGTGGACTAGCGGGGGGTACCGGGGAGCTGTTTTTT. The chain uses TRBV7-2 and TRBJ2-2; 14 bases are shared with TRBD2. Germline V gene data show CDR1 as SGHTA and CDR2 as FQGNSA. The CDR3 runs 19 residues. J gave up 5 bases and V 0 bases, and 8 bases lay outside the gene matches.

This clone was counted a few times. V is TRBV6-5 and J is TRBJ2-7; no clear D. V was pared by 3 bases and J by 0 bases, with 6 bases between. The CDR3 contains 13 residues. The germline V gene has CDR1 MNHEY and CDR2 SVGAGI. CDR3 in DNA: TGTGCCAGCAGTTATGCCAGCTCCTACGAGCAGTACTTC. It specifies CASSYASSYEQYF.

This clone was seen ten or more times. The V and J genes are TRBV20-1 and TRBJ1-5, with TRBD1 as a possible D gene (5 bases). Trimming pared 7 bases from V and 6 bases from J, leaving 22 bases between. The CDR3 extends over 15 amino acids. Germline CDR1 reads DFQATT; CDR2 reads SNEGSKA (reference sequence). CDR3 in DNA: TGCAGTGGGACGAGCAGCGGGGGGAGGTCTCAGCCCCAGCATTTT. Its protein product is CSGTSSGGRSQPQHF.

By proportion, this clone is medium-sized. The chain links TRBV4-2 to TRBJ2-7; D assignment may be TRBD1 or TRBD2 (5 bases each). Germline V gives CDR1 LGHNA, CDR2 YNFKEQ. Trimming took 2 bases from V and 3 from J, leaving 14 bases between them. The CDR3 extends over 15 amino acids. In DNA form, the CDR3 reads TGTGCCAGCAGCCAAACACCGGGACGACGCTACGAGCAGTACTTC. Its translation is CASSQTPGRRYEQYF.